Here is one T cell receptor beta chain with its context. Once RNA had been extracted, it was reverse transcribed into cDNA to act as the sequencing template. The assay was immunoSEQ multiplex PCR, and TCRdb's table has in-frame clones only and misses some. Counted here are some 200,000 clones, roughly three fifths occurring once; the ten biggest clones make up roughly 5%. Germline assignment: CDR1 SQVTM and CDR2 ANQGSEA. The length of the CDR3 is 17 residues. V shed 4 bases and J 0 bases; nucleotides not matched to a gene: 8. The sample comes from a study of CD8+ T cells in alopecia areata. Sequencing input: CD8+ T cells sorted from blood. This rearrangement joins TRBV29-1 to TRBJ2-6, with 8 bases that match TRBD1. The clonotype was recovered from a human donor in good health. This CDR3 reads CSVATTGALSGANVLTF. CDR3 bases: TGCAGCGTTGCGACGACAGGGGCCCTCTCTGGGGCCAACGTCCTGACTTTC.